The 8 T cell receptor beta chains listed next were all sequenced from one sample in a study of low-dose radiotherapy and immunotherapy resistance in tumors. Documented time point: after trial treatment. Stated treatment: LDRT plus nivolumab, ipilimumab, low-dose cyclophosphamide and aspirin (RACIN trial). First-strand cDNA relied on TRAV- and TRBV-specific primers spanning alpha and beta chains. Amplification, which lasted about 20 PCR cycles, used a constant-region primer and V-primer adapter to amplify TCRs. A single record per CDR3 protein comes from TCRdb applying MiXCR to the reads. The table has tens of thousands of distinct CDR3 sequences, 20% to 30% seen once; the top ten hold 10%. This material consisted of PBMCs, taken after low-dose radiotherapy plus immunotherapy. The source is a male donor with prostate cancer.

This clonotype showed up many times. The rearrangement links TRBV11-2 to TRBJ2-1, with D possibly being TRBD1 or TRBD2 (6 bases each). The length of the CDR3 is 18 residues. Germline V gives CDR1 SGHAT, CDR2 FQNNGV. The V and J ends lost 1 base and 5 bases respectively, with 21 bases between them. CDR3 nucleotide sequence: TGTGCCAGCAGCTTAGGCACTTGGGACCTTAGGGGGGACAATGAGCAGTTCTTC. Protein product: CASSLGTWDLRGDNEQFF.

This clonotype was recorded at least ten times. The CDR3: CATRTGGNQPQHF. CDR3 in DNA: TGTGCCACCCGGACAGGGGGAAATCAGCCCCAGCATTTT. V and J are TRBV19 and TRBJ1-5, with 10 bases that match TRBD1. The germline V gene has CDR1 LNHDA and CDR2 SQIVND (reference sequence). The V gene end was trimmed by 10 bases and the J gene end by 4 bases; junction bases not matched to a gene: 4. The CDR3 covers 13 residues.

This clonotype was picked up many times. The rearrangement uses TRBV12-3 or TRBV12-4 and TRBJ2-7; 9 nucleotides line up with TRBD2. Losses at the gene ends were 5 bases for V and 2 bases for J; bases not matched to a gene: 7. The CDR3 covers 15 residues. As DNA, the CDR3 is TGTGCCAGCAGTCCCCTAGCGGGAATGACCTACGAGCAGTACTTC. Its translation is CASSPLAGMTYEQYF.

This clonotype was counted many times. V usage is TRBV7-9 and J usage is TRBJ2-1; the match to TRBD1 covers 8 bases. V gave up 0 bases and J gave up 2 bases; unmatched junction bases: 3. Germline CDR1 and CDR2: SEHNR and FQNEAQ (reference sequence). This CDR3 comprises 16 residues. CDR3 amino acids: CASSLATGEAYNEQFF. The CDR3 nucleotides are TGTGCCAGCAGCTTAGCGACAGGGGAGGCCTACAATGAGCAGTTCTTC.

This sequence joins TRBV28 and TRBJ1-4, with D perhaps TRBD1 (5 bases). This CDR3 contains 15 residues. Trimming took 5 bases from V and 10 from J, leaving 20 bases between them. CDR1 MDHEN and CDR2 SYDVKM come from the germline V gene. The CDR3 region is CASSPSPGVRGKLFF. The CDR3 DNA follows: TGTGCCAGCAGTCCGAGCCCGGGCGTTAGGGGAAAACTGTTTTTT.

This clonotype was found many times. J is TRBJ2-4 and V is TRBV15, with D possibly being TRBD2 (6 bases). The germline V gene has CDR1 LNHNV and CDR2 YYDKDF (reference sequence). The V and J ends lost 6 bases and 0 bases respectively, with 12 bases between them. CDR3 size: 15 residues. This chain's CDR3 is CATRQTGVAKNIQYF. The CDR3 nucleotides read TGTGCCACCAGACAAACGGGGGTAGCCAAAAACATTCAGTACTTC.

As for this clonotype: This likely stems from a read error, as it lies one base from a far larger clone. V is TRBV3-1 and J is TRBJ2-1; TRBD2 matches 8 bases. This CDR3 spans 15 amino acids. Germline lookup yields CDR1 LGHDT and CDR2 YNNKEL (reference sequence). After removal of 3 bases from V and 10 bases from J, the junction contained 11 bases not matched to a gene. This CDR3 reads CASSQLTSDLGEQFF. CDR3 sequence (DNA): TGTGCCAGCAGCCAGCTGACTAGCGACCTCGGAGAGCAGTTCTTC.

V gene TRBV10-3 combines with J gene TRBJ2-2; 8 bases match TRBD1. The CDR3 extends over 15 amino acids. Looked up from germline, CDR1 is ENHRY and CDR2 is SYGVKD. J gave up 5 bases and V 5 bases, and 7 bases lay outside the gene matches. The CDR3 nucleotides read TGTGCCATCAGTCCCGGACAGGGTGGAACCGGGGAGCTGTTTTTT. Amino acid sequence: CAISPGQGGTGELFF.